This record concerns one T cell receptor beta chain sequence. The CDR3 has 16 amino acids. Trimming took 4 bases from V and 6 from J, leaving 16 bases between them. Germline V gene data show CDR1 as MNHEY and CDR2 as SVGAGI. The data belong to a study of OX40 agonist ivuxolimab in advanced cancers. Across the study: At doses from 0.01 to 10 mg/kg, patients were given intravenous ivuxolimab every 2 weeks.

Profiled with immunoSEQ multiplex PCR; TCRdb holds only in-frame clones, not every one. In the table there are approximately 11,000 clones, 75% to 85% of which are singletons. This TCR was sampled from an adult with an advanced solid tumor such as melanoma, head and neck, liver or kidney cancer. The specimen was CD4+ or CD8+ T cells sorted from blood, collected in a trial of the OX40 agonist ivuxolimab. V usage is TRBV6-5 and J usage is TRBJ1-6; no reliable D call. CDR3 protein: CASSSGVGDSNSPLHF. CDR3 bases: TGTGCCAGCAGTTCCGGGGTTGGGGATAGTAATTCACCCCTCCACTTT.